The clone carrying this TCR beta chain was seen ten or more times. Its antigen is still unknown. cDNA libraries for TCR beta contained unique molecular identifiers. TCRdb redid the calling of the PCR reads with MiXCR, one entry per CDR3 protein. The profile covers about 400,000 distinct CDR3 sequences, with roughly 36% appearing a single time and roughly 12% taken by the ten largest. This sample was included in a study of post-analysis software for immune sequencing data. Study outcomes and limitations: Among 5 or 6 TRBV segments more frequent in patients than controls were TRBV5-6, TRBV5-1 and TRBV20-1.

The CDR3 spans 11 residues. Trimming at V came to 8 bases and at J to 7 bases, leaving 5 bases not matched to a gene. CDR1 and CDR2 from the germline V gene are SQVTM and ANQGSEA. Sequencing was done on a sample of blood. V is TRBV29-1 and J is TRBJ2-5; 9 bases map to TRBD1. This TCR derives from a girl aged 5 to 17 with multiple sclerosis. The CDR3 nucleotides read TGCAGCTTCCTGACAGGGGGGACCCAGTACTTC. This encodes CSFLTGGTQYF.